The 11 T cell receptor beta chains listed next were all sequenced from one sample in a study of cytomegalovirus exposure and HLA in healthy donors. The assay was immunoSEQ multiplex PCR, and TCRdb's table has in-frame clones only and misses some. There are roughly 150,000 clones in the sample; around nine tenths occur only once, and approximately 3.2% lies in the top ten. Material for sequencing was PBMCs. Receptor source: a woman under 30 in good health and CMV-seropositive.

The chain carries TRBV19 and TRBJ1-2; D uncertain. Germline loops: CDR1 LNHDA, CDR2 SQIVND (reference sequence). The CDR3 contains 14 residues. V lost 5 bases to trimming and J lost 3 bases, with 13 bases between them. CDR3 sequence reads: CASSSRAGHYGYTF. In DNA, the CDR3 is TGTGCCAGTAGTTCGAGGGCAGGCCACTATGGCTACACCTTC.

This chain connects TRBV15 to TRBJ2-4; 8 bases are shared with TRBD1. V lost 0 bases to trimming and J lost 2 bases; unmatched junction nucleotides: 18. There are 21 residues in the CDR3. Germline CDR1 is LNHNV and CDR2 is YYDKDF (reference sequence). The CDR3 loop reads CATSRESSTGASGSTKNIQYF. Here the CDR3 DNA reads TGTGCCACCAGCAGAGAATCCTCGACAGGGGCGTCAGGTAGTACCAAAAACATTCAGTACTTC.

The rearrangement uses TRBV28 and TRBJ1-1; possibly TRBD1 for D (5 bases). V was shortened by 8 bases and J by 6 bases, with 10 bases between the two germline ends. The CDR3 covers 11 residues. Germline V gene lookup returns CDR1 MDHEN and CDR2 SYDVKM. The CDR3 coding sequence is TGTGCCAGCCAGGGAAATGCTGAAGCTTTCTTT. Translation: CASQGNAEAFF.

In its sample, this clone was seen once. V and J are TRBV6-5 and TRBJ2-7, with D perhaps matching TRBD1 (6 bases). Germline V gene sequence: CDR1 MNHEY, CDR2 SVGAGI. With 2 bases removed from V and 6 bases from J, the gap between germline ends came to 11 bases. CDR3 size: 13 residues. CDR3: CASSYRTDSEQYF. The CDR3 coding sequence is TGTGCCAGCAGTTACCGGACAGACTCCGAGCAGTACTTC.

The chain carries TRBV6-1 and TRBJ1-5; 7 bases line up with TRBD1. V lost 11 bases to trimming and J lost 0 bases; unmatched junction nucleotides: 10. Germline lookup yields CDR1 MNHNS and CDR2 SASEGT. The CDR3 runs 15 residues. The CDR3 sequence is CAAGEGQFSNQPQHF. For the CDR3, the DNA is TGTGCCGCAGGAGAGGGACAGTTTAGCAATCAGCCCCAGCATTTT.

J is TRBJ1-3 and V is TRBV5-1, with 9 bases identical to TRBD1. Germline V gene lookup returns CDR1 SGHRS and CDR2 YFSETQ. This CDR3 is 15 amino acids long. The J segment lost 2 bases and the V segment lost 8 bases, leaving 8 bases of the junction unmatched. The CDR3 coding sequence is TGCGCCAGTAGGGCGGACAGGGGTGCTGGAAACACCATATATTTT. Its translation is CASRADRGAGNTIYF.

The chain combines TRBV4-3 with TRBJ2-7, with D possibly being TRBD1 (5 bases). The CDR3 contains 14 residues. Trimming removed 1 base at V and 2 bases at J, with 9 bases between. Germline V gene sequence: CDR1 LGHNA, CDR2 YSLEER. The CDR3 nucleotides read TGCGCCAGCAGCCAAGTGGTACAGGCCTACGAGCAGTACTTC. Translation: CASSQVVQAYEQYF.

The chain recombines TRBV6-5 with TRBJ2-7, with TRBD1 matching over 7 bases. With V trimmed by 6 bases and J by 2 bases, 7 bases remained unmatched. Germline V gene lookup returns CDR1 MNHEY and CDR2 SVGAGI. The CDR3 has 14 residues. The CDR3 protein is CASRGTVATYEQYF. In nucleotides, the CDR3 is TGTGCCAGCAGAGGGACAGTAGCAACCTACGAGCAGTACTTC.

The chain has TRBV7-8 and TRBJ2-5, with TRBD2 identical over 15 bases. This CDR3 is built from 17 residues. Trimming took 4 bases from V and 5 from J; bases not matched to a gene: 8. The germline gives CDR1 SGHVS, CDR2 FQNEAQ. The CDR3 region has the DNA TGTGCCAGCAGCTACTGGACTAGCGGGAGGGCCCGGGAGACCCAGTACTTC. Translated: CASSYWTSGRARETQYF.

The genes are TRBV30 and TRBJ2-7; D gene uncertain. Germline V gene lookup returns CDR1 GTSNPN and CDR2 SVGIG (reference sequence). V was pared by 1 base and J by 0 bases, with 10 bases between. The CDR3 consists of 14 residues. The CDR3 DNA reads as TGTGCCTGGAGTGGAACCAGGATCTCCTACGAGCAGTACTTC. It yields the protein CAWSGTRISYEQYF.

V usage is TRBV11-2 and J usage is TRBJ2-2, with 7 nucleotides matching TRBD2. The CDR3 totals 16 residues. V dropped 1 base and J dropped 6; count of bases not matched to a gene: 8. Germline V gives CDR1 SGHAT, CDR2 FQNNGV. The CDR3 here is CASSLVWTRVPGELFF. For the CDR3, the DNA is TGTGCCAGCAGCTTAGTCTGGACTAGAGTACCCGGGGAGCTGTTTTTT. The variable domain in full, completed from reference TRBV11-2 and TRBJ2-2, reads EAGVAQSPRYKIIEKRQSVAFWCNPISGHATLYWYQQILGQGPKLLIQFQNNGVVDDSQLPKDRFSAERLKGVDSTLKIQPAKLEDSAVYLCASSLVWTRVPGELFFGEGSRLTVL.